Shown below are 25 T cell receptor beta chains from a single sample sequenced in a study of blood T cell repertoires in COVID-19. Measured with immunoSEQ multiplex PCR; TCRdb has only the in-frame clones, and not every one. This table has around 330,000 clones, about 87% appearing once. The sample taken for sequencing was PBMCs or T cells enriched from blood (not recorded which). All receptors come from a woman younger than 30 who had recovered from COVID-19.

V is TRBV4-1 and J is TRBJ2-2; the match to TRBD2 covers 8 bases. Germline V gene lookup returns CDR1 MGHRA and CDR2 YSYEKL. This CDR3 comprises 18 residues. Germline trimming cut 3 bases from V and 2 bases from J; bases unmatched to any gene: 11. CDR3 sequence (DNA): TGCGCCAGCAGCCAGAAGAATTGGCTAGCGGGTAACACCGGGGAGCTGTTTTTT. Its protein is CASSQKNWLAGNTGELFF.

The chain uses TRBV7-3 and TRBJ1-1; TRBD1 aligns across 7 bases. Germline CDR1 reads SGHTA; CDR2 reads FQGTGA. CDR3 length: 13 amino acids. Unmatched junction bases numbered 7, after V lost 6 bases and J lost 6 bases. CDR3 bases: TGTGCCAGCAGTTCACAGGGGTTGGCTGAAGCTTTCTTT. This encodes CASSSQGLAEAFF.

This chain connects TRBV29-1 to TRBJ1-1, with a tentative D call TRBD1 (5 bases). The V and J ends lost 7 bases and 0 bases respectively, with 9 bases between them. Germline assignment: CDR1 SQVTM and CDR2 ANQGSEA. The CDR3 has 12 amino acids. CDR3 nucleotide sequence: TGCAGCGGGGGGACTGTGAACACTGAAGCTTTCTTT. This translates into CSGGTVNTEAFF.

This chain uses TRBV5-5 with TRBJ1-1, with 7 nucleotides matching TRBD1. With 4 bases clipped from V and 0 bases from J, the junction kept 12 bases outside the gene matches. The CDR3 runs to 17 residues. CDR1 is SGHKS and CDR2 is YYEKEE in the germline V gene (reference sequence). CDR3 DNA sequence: TGTGCCAGCAGCCCATTACCAGGGGGGCACATGAACACTGAAGCTTTCTTT. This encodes CASSPLPGGHMNTEAFF. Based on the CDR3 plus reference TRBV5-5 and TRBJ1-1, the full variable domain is DAGVTQSPTHLIKTRGQQVTLRCSPISGHKSVSWYQQVLGQGPQFIFQYYEKEERGRGNFPDRFSARQFPNYSSELNVNALLLGDSALYLCASSPLPGGHMNTEAFFGQGTRLTVV.

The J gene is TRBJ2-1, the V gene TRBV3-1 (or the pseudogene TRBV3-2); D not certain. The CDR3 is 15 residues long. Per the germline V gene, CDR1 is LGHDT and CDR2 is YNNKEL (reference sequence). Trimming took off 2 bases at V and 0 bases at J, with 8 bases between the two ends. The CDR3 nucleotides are TGTGCCAGCAGCCAACCCTATAGCTCCTACAATGAGCAGTTCTTC. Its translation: CASSQPYSSYNEQFF.

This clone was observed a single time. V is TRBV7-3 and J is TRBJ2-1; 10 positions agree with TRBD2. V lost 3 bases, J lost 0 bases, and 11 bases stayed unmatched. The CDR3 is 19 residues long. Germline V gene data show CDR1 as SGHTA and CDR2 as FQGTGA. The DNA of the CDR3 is TGTGCCAGCAGCTTGGAACGGCCCATAGCGGGAGGCTCCTACAATGAGCAGTTCTTC. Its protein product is CASSLERPIAGGSYNEQFF.

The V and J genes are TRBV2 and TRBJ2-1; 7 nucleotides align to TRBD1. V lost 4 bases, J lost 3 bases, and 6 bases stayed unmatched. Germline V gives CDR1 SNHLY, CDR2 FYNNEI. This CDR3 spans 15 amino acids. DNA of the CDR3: TGTGCCAGCAGTGGAGACAGGGATCTCTACAATGAGCAGTTCTTC. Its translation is CASSGDRDLYNEQFF.

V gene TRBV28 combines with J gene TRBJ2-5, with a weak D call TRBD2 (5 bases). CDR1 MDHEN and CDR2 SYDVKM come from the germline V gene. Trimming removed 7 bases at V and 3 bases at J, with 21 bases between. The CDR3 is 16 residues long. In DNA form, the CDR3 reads TGTGCCAGCACCCCCACCCGGGCAGGAGGCGAAGAGACCCAGTACTTC. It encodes CASTPTRAGGEETQYF.

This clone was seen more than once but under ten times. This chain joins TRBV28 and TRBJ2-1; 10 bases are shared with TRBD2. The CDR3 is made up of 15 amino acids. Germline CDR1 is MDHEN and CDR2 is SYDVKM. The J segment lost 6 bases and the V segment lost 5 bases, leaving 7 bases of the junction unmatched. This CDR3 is CASSLLAGAPNEQFF. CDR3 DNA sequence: TGTGCCAGCAGTCTCCTAGCGGGAGCCCCCAATGAGCAGTTCTTC.

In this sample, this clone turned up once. The CDR3 DNA follows: TGTGCCAGCAGGAAGGACTCGAATCAGCCCCAGCATTTT. Amino acid sequence: CASRKDSNQPQHF. This chain joins TRBV7-2 and TRBJ1-5; D is undetermined. The CDR3 contains 13 residues. V dropped 6 bases and J dropped 4 bases, with 10 bases sitting between them. Looked up from germline, CDR1 is SGHTA and CDR2 is FQGNSA. The variable domain in full, with the rest retrieved from reference TRBV7-2 and TRBJ1-5, is GAGVSQSPSNKVTEKGKDVELRCDPISGHTALYWYRQSLGQGLEFLIYFQGNSAPDKSGLPSDRFSAERTGGSVSTLTIQRTQQEDSAVYLCASRKDSNQPQHFGDGTRLSIL.

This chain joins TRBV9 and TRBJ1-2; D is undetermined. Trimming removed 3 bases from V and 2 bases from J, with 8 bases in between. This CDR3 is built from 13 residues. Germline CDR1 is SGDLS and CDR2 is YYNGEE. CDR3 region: CASSALVNYGYTF. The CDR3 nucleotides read TGTGCCAGCAGCGCCCTCGTAAACTATGGCTACACCTTC.

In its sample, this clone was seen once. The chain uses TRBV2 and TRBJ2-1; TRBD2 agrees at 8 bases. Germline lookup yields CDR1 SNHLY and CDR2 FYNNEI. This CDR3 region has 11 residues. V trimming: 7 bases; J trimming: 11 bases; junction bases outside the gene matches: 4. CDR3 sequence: CASTTSVKQFF. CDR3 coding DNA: TGTGCCAGCACGACTAGCGTTAAGCAGTTCTTC.

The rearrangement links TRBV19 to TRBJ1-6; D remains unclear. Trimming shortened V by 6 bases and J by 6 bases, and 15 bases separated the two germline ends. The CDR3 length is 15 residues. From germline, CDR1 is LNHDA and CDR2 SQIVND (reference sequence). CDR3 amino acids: CASRPEAALNSPLHF. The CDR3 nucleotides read TGTGCCAGTAGGCCCGAGGCCGCACTTAATTCACCCCTCCACTTT.

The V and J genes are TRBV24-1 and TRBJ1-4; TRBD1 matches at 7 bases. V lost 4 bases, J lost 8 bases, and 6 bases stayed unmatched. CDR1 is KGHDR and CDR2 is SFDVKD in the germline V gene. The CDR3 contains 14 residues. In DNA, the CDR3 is TGTGCCACCAGTGAACCAGGGGGTCAGGAAAAACTGTTTTTT. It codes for CATSEPGGQEKLFF.

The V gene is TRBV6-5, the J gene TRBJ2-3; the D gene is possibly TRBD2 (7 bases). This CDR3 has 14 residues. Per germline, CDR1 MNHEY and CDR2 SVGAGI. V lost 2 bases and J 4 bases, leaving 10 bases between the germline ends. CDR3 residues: CASSYRGRADTQYF. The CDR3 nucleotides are TGTGCCAGCAGTTACAGGGGGAGGGCAGATACGCAGTATTTT.

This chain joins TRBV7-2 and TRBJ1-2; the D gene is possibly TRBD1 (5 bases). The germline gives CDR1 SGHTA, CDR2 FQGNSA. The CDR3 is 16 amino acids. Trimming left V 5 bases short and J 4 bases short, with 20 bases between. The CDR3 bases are TGTGCCAGCAGCGCGGCCGGTACAGGTTATAGCTATGGCTACACCTTC. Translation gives CASSAAGTGYSYGYTF.

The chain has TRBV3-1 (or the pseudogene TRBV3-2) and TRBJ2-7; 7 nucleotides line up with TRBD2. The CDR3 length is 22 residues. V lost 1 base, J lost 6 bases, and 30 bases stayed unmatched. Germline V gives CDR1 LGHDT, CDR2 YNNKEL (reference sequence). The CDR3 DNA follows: TGTGCCAGCAGCCAAGTTTTCGTGCCCGCGCTGGTCAACAGCGGGGCCCCGGGCGAGCAGTACTTC. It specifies CASSQVFVPALVNSGAPGEQYF.

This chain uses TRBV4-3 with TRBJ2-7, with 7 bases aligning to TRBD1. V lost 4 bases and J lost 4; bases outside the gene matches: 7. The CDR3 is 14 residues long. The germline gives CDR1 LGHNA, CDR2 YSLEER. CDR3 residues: CASSPDRARYEQYF. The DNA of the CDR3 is TGCGCCAGCAGCCCAGACAGGGCTCGGTACGAGCAGTACTTC.

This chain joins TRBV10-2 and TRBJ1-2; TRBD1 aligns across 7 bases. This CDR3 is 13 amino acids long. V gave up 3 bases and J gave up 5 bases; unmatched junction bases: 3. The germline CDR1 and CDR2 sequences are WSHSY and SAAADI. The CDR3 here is CASSDNRGYGYTF. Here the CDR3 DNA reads TGCGCCAGCAGTGACAACAGGGGATATGGCTACACCTTC.

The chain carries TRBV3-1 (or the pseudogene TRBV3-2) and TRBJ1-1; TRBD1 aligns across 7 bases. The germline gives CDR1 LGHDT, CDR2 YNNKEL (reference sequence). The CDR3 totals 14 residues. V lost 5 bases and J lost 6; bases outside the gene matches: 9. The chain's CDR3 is CASSFPDRASEAFF. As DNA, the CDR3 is TGTGCCAGCAGCTTTCCAGACAGGGCCTCTGAAGCTTTCTTT.

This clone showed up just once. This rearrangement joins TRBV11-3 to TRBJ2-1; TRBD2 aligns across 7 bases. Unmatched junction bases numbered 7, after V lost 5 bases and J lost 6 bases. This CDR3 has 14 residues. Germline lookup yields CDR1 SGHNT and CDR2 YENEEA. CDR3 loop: CASSHSGNPNEQFF. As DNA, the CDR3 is TGTGCCAGCAGCCACAGCGGGAACCCCAATGAGCAGTTCTTC.

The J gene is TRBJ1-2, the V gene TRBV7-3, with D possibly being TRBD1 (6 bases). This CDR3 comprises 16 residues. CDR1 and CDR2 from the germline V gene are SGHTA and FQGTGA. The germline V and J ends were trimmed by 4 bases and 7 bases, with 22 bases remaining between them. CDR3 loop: CASSSSPTGSPGGYTF. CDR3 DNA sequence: TGTGCCAGCAGCTCCAGCCCAACAGGGTCCCCCGGTGGCTACACCTTC.

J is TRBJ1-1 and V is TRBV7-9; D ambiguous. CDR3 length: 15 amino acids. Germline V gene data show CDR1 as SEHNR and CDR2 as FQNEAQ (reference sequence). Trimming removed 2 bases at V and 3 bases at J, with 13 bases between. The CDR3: CASSLMAVGDTEAFF. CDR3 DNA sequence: TGTGCCAGCAGCTTAATGGCAGTTGGAGACACTGAAGCTTTCTTT.

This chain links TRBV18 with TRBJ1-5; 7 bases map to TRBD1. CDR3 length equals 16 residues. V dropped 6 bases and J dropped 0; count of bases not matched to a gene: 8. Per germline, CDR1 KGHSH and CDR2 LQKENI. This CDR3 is CASSQSRDSSNQPQHF. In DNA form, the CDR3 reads TGTGCCAGCTCGCAATCACGGGACAGTAGCAATCAGCCCCAGCATTTT.

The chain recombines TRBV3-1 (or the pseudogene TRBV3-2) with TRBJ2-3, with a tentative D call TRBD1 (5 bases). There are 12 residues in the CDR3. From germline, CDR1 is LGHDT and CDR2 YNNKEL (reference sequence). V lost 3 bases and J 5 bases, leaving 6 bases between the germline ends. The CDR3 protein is CASSHQGDTQYF. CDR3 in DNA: TGTGCCAGCAGCCATCAGGGAGATACGCAGTATTTT.